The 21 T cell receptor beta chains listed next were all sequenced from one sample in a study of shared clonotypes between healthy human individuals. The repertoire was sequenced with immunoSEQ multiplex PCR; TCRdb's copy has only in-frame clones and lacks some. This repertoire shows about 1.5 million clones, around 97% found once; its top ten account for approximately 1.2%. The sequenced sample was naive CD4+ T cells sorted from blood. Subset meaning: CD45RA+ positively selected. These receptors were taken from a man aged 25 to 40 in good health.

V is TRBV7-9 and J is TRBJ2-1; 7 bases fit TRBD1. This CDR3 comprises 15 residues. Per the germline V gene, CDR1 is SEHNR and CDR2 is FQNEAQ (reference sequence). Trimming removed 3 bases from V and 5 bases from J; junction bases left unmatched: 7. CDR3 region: CASSFDRDIHNEQFF. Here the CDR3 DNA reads TGTGCCAGCAGCTTCGACAGGGACATACACAATGAGCAGTTCTTC.

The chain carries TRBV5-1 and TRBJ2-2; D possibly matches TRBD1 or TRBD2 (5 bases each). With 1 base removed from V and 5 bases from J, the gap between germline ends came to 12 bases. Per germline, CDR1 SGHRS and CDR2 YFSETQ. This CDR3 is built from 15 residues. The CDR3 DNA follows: TGCGCCAGCAGCTTGCTGAGGGCAGGGACCGGGGAGCTGTTTTTT. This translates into CASSLLRAGTGELFF.

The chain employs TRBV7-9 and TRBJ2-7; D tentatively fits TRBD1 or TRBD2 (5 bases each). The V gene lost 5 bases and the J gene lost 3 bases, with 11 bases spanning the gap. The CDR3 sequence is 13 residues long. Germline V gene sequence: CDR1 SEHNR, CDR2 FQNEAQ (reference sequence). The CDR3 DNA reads TGTGCCAGCAGCCCCAGGGACGTCTACGAGCAGTACTTC. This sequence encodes CASSPRDVYEQYF.

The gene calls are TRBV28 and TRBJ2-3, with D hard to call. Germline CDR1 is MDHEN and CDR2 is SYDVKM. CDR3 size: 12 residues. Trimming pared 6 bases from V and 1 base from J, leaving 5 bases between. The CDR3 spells CASSGRTDTQYF. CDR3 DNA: TGTGCCAGCAGCGGACGCACAGATACGCAGTATTTT.

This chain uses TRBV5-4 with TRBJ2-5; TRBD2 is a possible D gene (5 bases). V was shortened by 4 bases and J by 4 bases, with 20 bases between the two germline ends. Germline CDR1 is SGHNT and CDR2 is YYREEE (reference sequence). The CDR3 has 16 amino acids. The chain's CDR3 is CASSPRLRADPETQYF. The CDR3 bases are TGTGCCAGCAGCCCAAGACTGAGGGCTGATCCAGAGACCCAGTACTTC.

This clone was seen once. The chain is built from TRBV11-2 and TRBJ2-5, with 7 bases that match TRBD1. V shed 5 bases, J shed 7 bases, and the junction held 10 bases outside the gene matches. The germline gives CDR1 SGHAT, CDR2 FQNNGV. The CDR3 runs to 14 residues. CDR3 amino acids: CASSGTGAAGTQYF. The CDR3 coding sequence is TGTGCCAGCAGCGGAACAGGGGCGGCGGGGACCCAGTACTTC.

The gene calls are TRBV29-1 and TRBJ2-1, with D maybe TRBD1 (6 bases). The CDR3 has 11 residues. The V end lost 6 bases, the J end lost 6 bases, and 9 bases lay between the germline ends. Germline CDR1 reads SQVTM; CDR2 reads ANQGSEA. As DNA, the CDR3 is TGCAGCGTGGGACATTTCAATGAGCAGTTCTTC. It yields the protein CSVGHFNEQFF.

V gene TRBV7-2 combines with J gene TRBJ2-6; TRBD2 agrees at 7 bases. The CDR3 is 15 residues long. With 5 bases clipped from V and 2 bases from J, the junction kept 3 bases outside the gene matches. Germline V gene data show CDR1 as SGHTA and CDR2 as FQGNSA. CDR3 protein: CASSLGGPGANVLTF. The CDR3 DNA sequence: TGTGCCAGCAGCCTGGGAGGGCCTGGGGCCAACGTCCTGACTTTC.

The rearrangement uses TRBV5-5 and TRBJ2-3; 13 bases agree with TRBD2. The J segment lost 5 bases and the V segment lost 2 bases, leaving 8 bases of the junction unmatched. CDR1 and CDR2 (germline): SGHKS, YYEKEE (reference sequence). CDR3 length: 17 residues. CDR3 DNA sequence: TGTGCCAGCAGCTTAATCGGACTAGCGGGAGCGATAGATACGCAGTATTTT. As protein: CASSLIGLAGAIDTQYF.

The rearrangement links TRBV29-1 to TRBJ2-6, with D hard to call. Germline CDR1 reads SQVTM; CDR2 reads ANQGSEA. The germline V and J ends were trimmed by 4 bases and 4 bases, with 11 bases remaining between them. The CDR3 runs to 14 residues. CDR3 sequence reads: CSVGVYSGANVLTF. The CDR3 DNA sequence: TGCAGCGTTGGTGTGTATTCGGGGGCCAACGTCCTGACTTTC.

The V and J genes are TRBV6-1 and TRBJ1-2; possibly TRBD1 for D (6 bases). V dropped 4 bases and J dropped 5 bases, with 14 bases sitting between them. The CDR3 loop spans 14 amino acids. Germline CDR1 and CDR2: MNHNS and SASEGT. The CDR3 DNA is TGTGCCAGCAGTGCAACAGGGTTAGGGTATGGCTACACCTTC. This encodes CASSATGLGYGYTF.

The CDR3 sequence is CASSLAPGTSGRTPAYNEQFF. The CDR3 DNA is TGTGCCAGCAGCTTAGCACCCGGGACTAGCGGGAGGACCCCTGCCTACAATGAGCAGTTCTTC. The chain uses TRBV7-6 and TRBJ2-1; 15 bases map to TRBD2. CDR1 is SGHVS, CDR2 FNYEAQ, per germline. This CDR3 comprises 21 residues. Trimming took 0 bases from V and 2 from J; bases not matched to a gene: 11.

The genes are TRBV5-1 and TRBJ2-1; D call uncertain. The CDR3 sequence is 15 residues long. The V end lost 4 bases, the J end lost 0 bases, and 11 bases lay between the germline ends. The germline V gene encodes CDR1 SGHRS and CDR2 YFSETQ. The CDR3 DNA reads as TGCGCCAGCAGCGCTGGCCGTAGCTCCTACAATGAGCAGTTCTTC. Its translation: CASSAGRSSYNEQFF.

Here the CDR3 reads CASSLEAGVGKNIQYF. The CDR3, as DNA: TGCGCCAGCAGCTTGGAGGCAGGGGTCGGCAAAAACATTCAGTACTTC. The chain is built from TRBV5-1 and TRBJ2-4; D is possibly TRBD1 (6 bases). Trimming removed 0 bases at V and 3 bases at J, with 13 bases between. This CDR3 contains 16 residues. Germline V lookup: CDR1 SGHRS, CDR2 YFSETQ.

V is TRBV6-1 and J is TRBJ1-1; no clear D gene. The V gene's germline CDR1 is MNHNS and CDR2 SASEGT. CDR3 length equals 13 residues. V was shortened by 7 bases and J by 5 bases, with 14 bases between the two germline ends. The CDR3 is CASKTEAWTEAFF. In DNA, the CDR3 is TGTGCCAGCAAGACCGAGGCGTGGACTGAAGCTTTCTTT.

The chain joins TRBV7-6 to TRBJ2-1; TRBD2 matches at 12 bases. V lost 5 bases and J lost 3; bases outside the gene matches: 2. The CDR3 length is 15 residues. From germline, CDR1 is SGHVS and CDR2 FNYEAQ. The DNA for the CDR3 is TGTGCCAGCAGCCGACTAGCGGGGGTCTACAATGAGCAGTTCTTC. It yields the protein CASSRLAGVYNEQFF.

The CDR3 spells CASSGGTSGSPDTQYF. The CDR3 bases are TGTGCCAGTAGTGGGGGGACTAGCGGGAGTCCAGATACGCAGTATTTT. The gene calls are TRBV19 and TRBJ2-3; 14 nucleotides align to TRBD2. Germline V CDR1 and CDR2: LNHDA, SQIVND (reference sequence). This CDR3 comprises 16 residues. The trim removed 5 bases at V and 4 bases at J, leaving 5 bases unmatched.

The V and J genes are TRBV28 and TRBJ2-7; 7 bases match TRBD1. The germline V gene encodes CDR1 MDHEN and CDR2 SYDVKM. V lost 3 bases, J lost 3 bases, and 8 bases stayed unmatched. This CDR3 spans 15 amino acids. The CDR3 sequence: CASSFPDRVDYEQYF. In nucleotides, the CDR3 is TGTGCCAGCAGTTTCCCAGACAGGGTGGACTACGAGCAGTACTTC.

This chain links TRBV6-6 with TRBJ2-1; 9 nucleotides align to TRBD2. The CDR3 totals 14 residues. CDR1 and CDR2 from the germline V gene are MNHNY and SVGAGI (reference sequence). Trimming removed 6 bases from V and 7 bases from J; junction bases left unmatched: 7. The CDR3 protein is CASSSSGRLNEQFF. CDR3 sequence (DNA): TGTGCCAGCAGCTCCAGCGGGAGGCTTAATGAGCAGTTCTTC.

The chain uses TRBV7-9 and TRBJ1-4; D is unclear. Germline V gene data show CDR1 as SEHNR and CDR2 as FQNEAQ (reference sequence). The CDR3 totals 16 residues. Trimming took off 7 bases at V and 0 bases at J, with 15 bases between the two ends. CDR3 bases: TGTGCCAGCAAGCGTGGTGGGATCACAACTAATGAAAAACTGTTTTTT. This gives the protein CASKRGGITTNEKLFF.

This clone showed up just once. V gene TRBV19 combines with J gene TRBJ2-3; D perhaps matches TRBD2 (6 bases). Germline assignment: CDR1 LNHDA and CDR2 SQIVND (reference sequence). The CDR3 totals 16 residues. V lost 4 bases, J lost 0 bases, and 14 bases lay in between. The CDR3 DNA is TGTGCCAGTAGTAGAACGGGGAGGCTTAGCACAGATACGCAGTATTTT. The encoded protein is CASSRTGRLSTDTQYF.